One sample yielded the 13 T cell receptor beta chains listed below, sequenced in a study of neoadjuvant nivolumab and ipilimumab in lung cancer. The data were produced by immunoSEQ multiplex PCR, yet TCRdb's version contains in-frame clones alone and is incomplete. The table records roughly 49,000 clones, 85% to 90% of them present only once. The sample here was blood, taken before neoadjuvant nivolumab, alone or with ipilimumab. Source of these receptors: an adult with non-small cell lung cancer. Some clones in this sample may be carry-over from other donors' samples.

The chain employs TRBV5-1 and TRBJ2-3; 7 positions match TRBD2. Looked up from germline, CDR1 is SGHRS and CDR2 is YFSETQ. Trimming removed 4 bases from V and 5 bases from J; junction bases left unmatched: 7. This CDR3 has 14 residues. CDR3 amino acids: CASSPGRGKDTQYF. As DNA, the CDR3 is TGCGCCAGCAGCCCGGGGAGGGGAAAAGATACGCAGTATTTT. Variable domain in full (rest from reference TRBV5-1 and TRBJ2-3): KAGVTQTPRYLIKTRGQQVTLSCSPISGHRSVSWYQQTPGQGLQFLFEYFSETQRNKGNFPGRFSGRQFSNSRSEMNVSTLELGDSALYLCASSPGRGKDTQYFGPGTRLTVL.

The chain combines TRBV7-6 with TRBJ2-3; D gene uncertain. V gave up 3 bases and J gave up 2 bases, with 3 bases separating them. In germline, CDR1 is SGHVS, CDR2 FNYEAQ. CDR3 size: 12 residues. CDR3 sequence: CASSLDTDTQYF. The CDR3 DNA reads as TGTGCCAGCAGCTTGGACACAGATACGCAGTATTTT.

In DNA, the CDR3 is TGCGCCAGCAGCAGGAACACTGAAGCTTTCTTT. As protein: CASSRNTEAFF. This chain joins TRBV5-1 and TRBJ1-1; no firm D call. CDR1 and CDR2 from the germline V gene are SGHRS and YFSETQ. V lost 4 bases to trimming and J lost 1 base, with 2 bases between them. CDR3 length equals 11 residues.

The chain has TRBV25-1 and TRBJ2-1; D ambiguous. Germline-derived CDR1 and CDR2 are MGHDK and SYGVNS. CDR3 size: 14 residues. V was pared by 8 bases and J by 4 bases, with 15 bases between. This CDR3 is CASPSLGGYNEQFF. CDR3 in DNA: TGTGCCAGCCCCAGTTTGGGTGGGTACAATGAGCAGTTCTTC.

The chain links TRBV19 to TRBJ2-7; TRBD2 matches at 7 bases. V lost 10 bases to trimming and J lost 2 bases; unmatched junction nucleotides: 14. The CDR3 totals 15 residues. In germline, CDR1 is LNHDA, CDR2 SQIVND (reference sequence). The CDR3 DNA is TGTGCCACAAAGTACGGGGCTAGCGGTCCCTACGAGCAGTACTTC. Its protein product is CATKYGASGPYEQYF.

The chain has TRBV11-2 and TRBJ1-5; a possible D gene is TRBD1 (6 bases). Trimming stripped 6 bases from V and 1 base from J, with 10 bases between. This CDR3 region has 14 residues. The V gene's germline CDR1 is SGHAT and CDR2 FQNNGV. The CDR3 nucleotides are TGTGCCAGCAGTACAGGGTTGAGCAATCAGCCCCAGCATTTT. Its translation: CASSTGLSNQPQHF.

The chain combines TRBV29-1 with TRBJ2-2, with TRBD1 matching 7 bases. The V segment lost 7 bases and the J segment 0 bases; nucleotides outside the gene matches: 8. Germline V gene sequence: CDR1 SQVTM, CDR2 ANQGSEA. The CDR3 runs to 15 residues. CDR3 in amino acids: CSARTQGANTGELFF. The CDR3 nucleotides are TGCAGCGCCCGCACGCAGGGGGCGAACACCGGGGAGCTGTTTTTT.

This chain links TRBV7-9 with TRBJ1-5; tentative D call: TRBD1 (5 bases). The ends were cut back, 5 bases at V and 5 bases at J, with 13 bases in the middle. Looked up from germline, CDR1 is SEHNR and CDR2 is FQNEAQ (reference sequence). The CDR3 length is 14 residues. CDR3 DNA sequence: TGTGCCAGCAGCCATGATTCGGGGGATCAGCCCCAGCATTTT. Translated: CASSHDSGDQPQHF.

This rearrangement joins TRBV4-1 to TRBJ1-5, with D possibly being TRBD1 (5 bases). Deletions cut 3 bases from V and 5 bases from J, with 20 bases between. CDR3 length: 17 residues. CDR1 and CDR2 (germline): MGHRA, YSYEKL. This chain's CDR3 is CASSHQARQRADQPQHF. The DNA of the CDR3 is TGCGCCAGCAGCCACCAAGCGAGACAGCGGGCGGATCAGCCCCAGCATTTT.

V gene TRBV15 combines with J gene TRBJ2-1; tentatively, D is TRBD1 (6 bases). The CDR3 is 15 amino acids. Germline CDR1 reads LNHNV; CDR2 reads YYDKDF (reference sequence). V was pared by 0 bases and J by 4 bases, with 10 bases between. Here the CDR3 DNA reads TGTGCCACCAGCAGAGACAGGGGCAATTACAATGAGCAGTTCTTC. Protein sequence: CATSRDRGNYNEQFF.

The chain couples TRBV7-9 to TRBJ2-6; unclear D gene. Germline lookup yields CDR1 SEHNR and CDR2 FQNEAQ (reference sequence). This CDR3 comprises 15 residues. V was trimmed by 3 bases and J by 0 bases, leaving 6 bases between them. This CDR3 is CASSFWLSGANVLTF. The CDR3 DNA reads TGTGCCAGCAGCTTCTGGCTCTCTGGGGCCAACGTCCTGACTTTC.

The chain employs TRBV7-9 and TRBJ2-2, with 14 bases identical to TRBD2. The CDR3 runs 19 residues. Germline CDR1 and CDR2: SEHNR and FQNEAQ (reference sequence). V lost 5 bases, J lost 1 base, and 9 bases stayed unmatched. The CDR3 nucleotides read TGTGCCAGCAGCGCACCGGGACTAGCGGGAGCCATGAACACCGGGGAGCTGTTTTTT. This encodes CASSAPGLAGAMNTGELFF.

This clone was observed a single time. The chain employs TRBV7-3 and TRBJ2-1; 10 positions match TRBD1. CDR1 and CDR2 (germline): SGHTA, FQGTGA. The CDR3 sequence is 16 residues long. J lost 7 bases, V lost 5 bases, and 11 bases had no gene match. The chain's CDR3 is CASSPQTGGSRNEQFF. The CDR3 coding sequence is TGTGCCAGCAGCCCCCAGACAGGGGGCTCACGGAATGAGCAGTTCTTC. The complete variable domain, with remaining parts taken from reference TRBV7-3 and TRBJ2-1, reads GAGVSQTPSNKVTEKGKYVELRCDPISGHTALYWYRQSLGQGPEFLIYFQGTGAADDSGLPNDRFFAVRPEGSVSTLKIQRTERGDSAVYLCASSPQTGGSRNEQFFGPGTRLTVL.